Detailed here is one T cell receptor (beta chain). The sample originates from a study of blood T cell repertoires in COVID-19. On the study more broadly: Acute and convalescent COVID-19 specimens originated in the United States, Italy and Spain. From T cells, B-cell-depleted T cells, or PBMCs came the material, which was cDNA or gDNA.

J gave up 2 bases and V 5 bases, and 5 bases lay outside the gene matches. CDR3 length: 14 amino acids. CDR1 and CDR2 from the germline V gene are SGHNT and YYREEE (reference sequence). Source study methods: Cell counts per sample came from amplifying reference gene primers. Here immunoSEQ multiplex PCR was the method, and the copy in TCRdb shows in-frame clones only, minus some. That table furnishes V, J and clone size, whereas the DNA furnished D and trimming. The sample contains 18,000 or so clones, about nine tenths of which appear only once. The rearrangement joins TRBV5-4 to TRBJ2-7; 9 positions match TRBD2. The sequence came from a human donor in a cohort sampled during active COVID-19. Sequenced sample: peripheral blood. CDR3 residues: CASSSGTSPYEQYF. CDR3 bases: TGTGCCAGCAGTTCCGGGACTAGCCCCTACGAGCAGTACTTC.